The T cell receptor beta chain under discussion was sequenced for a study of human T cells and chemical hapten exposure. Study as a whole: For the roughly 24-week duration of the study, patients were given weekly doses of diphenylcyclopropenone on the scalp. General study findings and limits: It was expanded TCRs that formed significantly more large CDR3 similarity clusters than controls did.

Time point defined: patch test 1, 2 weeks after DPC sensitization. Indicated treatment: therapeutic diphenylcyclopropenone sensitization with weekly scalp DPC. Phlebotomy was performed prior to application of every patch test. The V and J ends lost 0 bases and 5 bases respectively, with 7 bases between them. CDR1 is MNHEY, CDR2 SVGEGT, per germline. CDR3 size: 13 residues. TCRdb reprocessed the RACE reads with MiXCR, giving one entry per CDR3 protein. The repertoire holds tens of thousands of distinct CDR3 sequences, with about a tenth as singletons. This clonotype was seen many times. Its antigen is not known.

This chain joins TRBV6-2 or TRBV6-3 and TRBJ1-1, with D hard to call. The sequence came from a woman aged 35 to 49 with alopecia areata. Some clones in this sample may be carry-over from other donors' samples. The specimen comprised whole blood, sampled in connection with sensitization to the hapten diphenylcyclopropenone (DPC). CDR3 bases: TGTGCCAGCAGTTACTCGATGTTGACTGAAGCTTTCTTT. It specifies CASSYSMLTEAFF.